The clone carrying this T cell receptor (beta chain) was counted many times. This entry comes from a study of blood T cells in healthy people across ages. Background on the study: Capturing about one barcoded beta molecule per two T cells was achieved by template switching.

Every sample yielded at least 6.5 million isolated PBMCs. A sample-barcoded 5' primer and a J-beta primer mix were used in a second PCR of roughly 6 to 11 cycles. No fewer than 2.5 million CDR3-containing paired-end reads came from each sample. A single record per CDR3 protein comes from TCRdb applying MiXCR to the 5' RACE reads. The sample includes a few hundred thousand distinct CDR3 sequences, about 49% of them seen just once. Germline-derived CDR1 and CDR2 are SNHLY and FYNNEI. This CDR3 spans 15 amino acids. V shed 1 base and J shed 0 bases, with 8 bases lying between them. The sequence derives from a man aged 55 to 70 in good health. The genes are TRBV2 and TRBJ2-3; tentative D call: TRBD2 (5 bases). The sequenced sample consisted of blood. This chain's CDR3 is CASSEVRTSTDTQYF. Here the CDR3 DNA reads TGTGCCAGCAGTGAAGTCCGGACTAGCACAGATACGCAGTATTTT.